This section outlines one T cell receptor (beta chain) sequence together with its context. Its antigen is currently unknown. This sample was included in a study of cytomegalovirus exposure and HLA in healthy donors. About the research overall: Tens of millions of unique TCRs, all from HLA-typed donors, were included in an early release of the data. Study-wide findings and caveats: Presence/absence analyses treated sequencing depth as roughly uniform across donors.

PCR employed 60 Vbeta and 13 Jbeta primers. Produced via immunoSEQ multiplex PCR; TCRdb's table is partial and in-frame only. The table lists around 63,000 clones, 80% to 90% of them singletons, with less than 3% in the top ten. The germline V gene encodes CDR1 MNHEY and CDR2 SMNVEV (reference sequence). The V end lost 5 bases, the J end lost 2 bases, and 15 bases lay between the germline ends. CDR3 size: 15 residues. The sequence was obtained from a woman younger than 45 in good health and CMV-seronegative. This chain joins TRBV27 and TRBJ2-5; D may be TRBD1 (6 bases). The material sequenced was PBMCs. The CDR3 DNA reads TGTGCCAGCAGTCCGACCGGGACACCTCAAGAGACCCAGTACTTC. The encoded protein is CASSPTGTPQETQYF.